The sequence of this T cell receptor beta chain was determined in a study of blood T cell repertoires in COVID-19. Participants were aged about 18 to 89 years, lived in 20 to 25 US areas, and enrolled virtually. Cohorts were based on clinical histories the participants reported. This CDR3 comprises 14 residues. CDR1 SEHNR and CDR2 FQNEAQ come from the germline V gene (reference sequence). V shed 5 bases, J shed 9 bases, and the junction held 6 bases outside the gene matches. Clones were sequenced by immunoSEQ multiplex PCR, and TCRdb holds only the in-frame ones, with some missing. The profile shows around 500,000 clones, approximately 86% of them singletons.

Input material: PBMCs or T cells enriched from blood (not recorded which). This TCR derives from a woman between 55 and 75 years old who had recovered from COVID-19. This chain joins TRBV7-9 and TRBJ1-6; 8 nucleotides agree with TRBD1. CDR3 nucleotide sequence: TGTGCCAGCAGCCTCAGGGGGCCGGGTTCACCCCTCCACTTT. Amino acid sequence: CASSLRGPGSPLHF.